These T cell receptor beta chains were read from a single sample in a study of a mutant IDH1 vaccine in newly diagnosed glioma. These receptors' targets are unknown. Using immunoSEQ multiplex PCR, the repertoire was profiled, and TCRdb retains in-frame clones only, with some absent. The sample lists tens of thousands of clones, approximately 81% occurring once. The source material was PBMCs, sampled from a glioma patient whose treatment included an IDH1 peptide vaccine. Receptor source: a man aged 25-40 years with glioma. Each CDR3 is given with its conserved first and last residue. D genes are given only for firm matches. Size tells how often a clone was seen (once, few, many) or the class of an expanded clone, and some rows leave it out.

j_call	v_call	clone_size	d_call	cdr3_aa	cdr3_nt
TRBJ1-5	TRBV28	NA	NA	CASRVLTGNSNQPQHF	TGTGCCAGCAGGGTCTTAACAGGGAATAGCAATCAGCCCCAGCATTTT
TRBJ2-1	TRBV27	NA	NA	CASRIQGFGEQFF	TGTGCCAGCAGAATTCAGGGCTTCGGTGAGCAGTTCTTC
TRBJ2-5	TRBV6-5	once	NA	CASSYASGRQETQYF	TGTGCCAGCAGTTACGCGTCCGGGAGACAAGAGACCCAGTACTTC
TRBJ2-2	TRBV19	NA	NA	CASTAVVGSRGRGTGELFF	TGTGCCAGTACCGCCGTCGTGGGGAGCAGGGGCAGGGGAACCGGGGAGCTGTTTTTT
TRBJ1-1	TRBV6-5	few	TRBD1	CASNGQGADTEAFF	TGTGCCAGCAACGGACAGGGGGCTGACACTGAAGCTTTCTTT
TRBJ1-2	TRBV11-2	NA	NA	CASSQGGQIRYGYTF	TGTGCCAGCAGCCAAGGTGGACAGATCCGGTATGGCTACACCTTC
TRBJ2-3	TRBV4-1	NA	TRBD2	CASSQESGRVTQYF	TGCGCCAGCAGCCAAGAAAGCGGGAGGGTTACGCAGTATTTT
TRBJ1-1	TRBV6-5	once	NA	CASSYRGERNTEAFF	TGTGCCAGCAGTTACCGGGGGGAGAGGAACACTGAAGCTTTCTTT
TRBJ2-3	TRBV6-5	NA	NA	CASSYSSGGRGDTQYF	TGTGCCAGCAGTTACTCCTCGGGGGGCCGTGGAGATACGCAGTATTTT
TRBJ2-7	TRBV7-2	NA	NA	CASSLGSRGSFNEQYF	TGTGCCAGCAGCTTAGGTAGTCGGGGTAGCTTCAACGAGCAGTACTTC
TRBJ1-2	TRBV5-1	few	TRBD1	CASSVVGQGGGYTF	TGCGCCAGCAGCGTCGTCGGACAGGGGGGTGGCTACACCTTC
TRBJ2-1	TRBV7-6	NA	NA	CASSLSDGTHNEQFF	TGTGCCAGCAGCTTATCAGATGGCACTCACAATGAGCAGTTCTTC
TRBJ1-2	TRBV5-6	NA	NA	CASRSNPGALYGYTF	TGTGCCAGCAGGTCTAATCCGGGAGCATTATATGGCTACACCTTC
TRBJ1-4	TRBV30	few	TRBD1	CAWTPGGQDVGKLFF	TGTGCCTGGACCCCGGGGGGACAGGATGTCGGGAAACTGTTTTTT
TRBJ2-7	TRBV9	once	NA	CASSAQEISYEQYF	TGTGCCAGCAGCGCGCAAGAAATCTCCTACGAGCAGTACTTC
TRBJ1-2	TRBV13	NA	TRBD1	CASSKWTGSNYGYTF	TGTGCCAGCAGCAAATGGACAGGATCTAACTATGGCTACACCTTC
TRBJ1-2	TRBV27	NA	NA	CASSPSIGAYGYTF	TGTGCCAGCAGTCCCTCTATCGGTGCCTATGGCTACACCTTC
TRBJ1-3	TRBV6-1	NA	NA	CASQDTGNSGNTIYF	TGTGCCAGCCAAGATACAGGCAACTCTGGAAACACCATATATTTT
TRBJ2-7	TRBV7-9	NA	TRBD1	CASSLVDRGSEQYF	TGTGCCAGCAGCTTAGTGGACAGGGGGTCCGAGCAGTACTTC
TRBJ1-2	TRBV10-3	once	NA	CAISELRGLNYGYTF	TGTGCCATCAGTGAATTGAGGGGGTTGAACTATGGCTACACCTTC
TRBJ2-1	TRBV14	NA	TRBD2	CASSQDRFRRTSGGPRYNEQFF	TGTGCCAGCAGCCAAGATCGCTTTCGGAGGACTAGCGGGGGGCCTCGTTACAATGAGCAGTTCTTC
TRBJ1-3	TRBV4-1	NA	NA	CASSQDRGSSGNTIYF	TGCGCCAGCAGCCAAGATCGGGGGAGCTCTGGAAACACCATATATTTT
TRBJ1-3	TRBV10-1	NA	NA	CASSEFQGVSGNTIYF	TGCGCCAGCAGTGAGTTCCAGGGAGTCTCTGGAAACACCATATATTTT
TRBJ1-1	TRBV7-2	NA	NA	CASSLARGLGTEAFF	TGTGCCAGCAGCTTAGCGAGGGGGTTGGGCACTGAAGCTTTCTTT
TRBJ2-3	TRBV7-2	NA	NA	CASSPSLTDTQYF	TGTGCCAGCAGCCCCTCGCTGACAGATACGCAGTATTTT
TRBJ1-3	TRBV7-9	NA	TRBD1	CASSQTGTGGSGNTIYF	TGTGCCAGCAGCCAGACCGGGACAGGGGGCTCTGGAAACACCATATATTTT
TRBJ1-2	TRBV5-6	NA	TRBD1	CASSPIIDRGGGYTF	TGTGCCAGCAGCCCGATTATCGACAGGGGGGGCGGCTACACCTTC
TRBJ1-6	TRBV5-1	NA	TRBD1	CASSLGQGNSPLHF	TGCGCCAGCAGCTTGGGACAGGGCAATTCACCCCTCCACTTT
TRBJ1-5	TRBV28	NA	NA	CASSSRITGSHQPQHF	TGTGCCAGCAGTTCAAGAATAACAGGGAGCCATCAGCCCCAGCATTTT
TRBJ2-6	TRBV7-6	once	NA	CASSSPVSGANVLTF	TGTGCCAGCAGCTCTCCAGTCTCTGGGGCCAACGTCCTGACTTTC
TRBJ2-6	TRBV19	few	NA	CASWEGSSGANVLTF	TGTGCCAGTTGGGAAGGGAGCTCTGGGGCCAACGTCCTGACTTTC
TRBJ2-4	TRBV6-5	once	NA	CASSYTGSAKNIQYF	TGTGCCAGCAGTTACACGGGGTCGGCCAAAAACATTCAGTACTTC
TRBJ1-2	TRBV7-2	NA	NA	CASSLSRDRVKGYTF	TGTGCCAGCAGCTTAAGCCGTGATAGGGTAAAGGGCTACACCTTC
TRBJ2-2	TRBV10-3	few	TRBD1	CAISEPGQGNTGELFF	TGTGCCATCAGTGAGCCCGGACAGGGGAACACCGGGGAGCTGTTTTTT
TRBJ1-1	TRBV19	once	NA	CASSQNTNTEAFF	TGTGCCAGTAGCCAAAACACCAACACTGAAGCTTTCTTT
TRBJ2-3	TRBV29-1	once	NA	CSVRTSPGTDTQYF	TGCAGCGTTAGGACGTCCCCAGGCACAGATACGCAGTATTTT
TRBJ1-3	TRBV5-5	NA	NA	CASSLVYISGNTIYF	TGTGCCAGCAGCTTGGTTTATATCTCTGGAAACACCATATATTTT
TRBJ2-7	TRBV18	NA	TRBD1	CASSPRYGTGVEQYF	TGTGCCAGCTCACCACGATATGGGACAGGGGTCGAGCAGTACTTC
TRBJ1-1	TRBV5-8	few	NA	CASSFRRRAATEAFF	TGTGCCAGCAGCTTTAGACGGCGGGCGGCCACTGAAGCTTTCTTT
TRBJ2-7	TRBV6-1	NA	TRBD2	CASTLGGSSYEQYF	TGTGCCAGCACCCTGGGAGGGAGCTCCTACGAGCAGTACTTC
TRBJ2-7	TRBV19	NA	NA	CASSIAGGTSSYEQYF	TGTGCCAGTAGTATTGCAGGGGGGACTAGCTCCTACGAGCAGTACTTC
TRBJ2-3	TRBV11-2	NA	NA	CASSVLDGDTQYF	TGTGCCAGCAGCGTACTCGACGGGGATACGCAGTATTTT
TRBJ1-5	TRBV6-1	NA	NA	CASSPSGVNQPQHF	TGTGCCAGCAGTCCCTCAGGGGTCAATCAGCCCCAGCATTTT
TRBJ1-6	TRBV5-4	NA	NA	CASSRSGVDSPLHF	TGTGCCAGCAGCCGATCAGGGGTGGATTCACCCCTCCACTTT
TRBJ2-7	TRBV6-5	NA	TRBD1	CASSYRTGREQYF	TGTGCCAGCAGTTACAGGACAGGGAGGGAGCAGTACTTC
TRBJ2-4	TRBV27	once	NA	CASSLVGTKNIQYF	TGTGCCAGCAGTTTAGTAGGGACCAAAAACATTCAGTACTTC
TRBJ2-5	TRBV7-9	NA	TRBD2	CASSKAGGGETQYF	TGTGCCAGCAGCAAAGCGGGGGGTGGTGAGACCCAGTACTTC
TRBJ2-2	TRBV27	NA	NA	CASSPWGGELFF	TGTGCCAGCAGCCCTTGGGGCGGGGAGCTGTTTTTT
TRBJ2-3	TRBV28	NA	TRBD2	CASSFWLAGTDTQYF	TGTGCCAGCAGTTTCTGGCTAGCGGGGACAGATACGCAGTATTTT
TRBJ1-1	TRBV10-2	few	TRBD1	CASRETGTNTEAFF	TGCGCCAGCAGAGAGACAGGGACGAACACTGAAGCTTTCTTT
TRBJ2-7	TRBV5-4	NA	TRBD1	CASSLRFGTGTYEQYF	TGTGCCAGCAGCTTGCGGTTCGGGACAGGGACCTACGAGCAGTACTTC
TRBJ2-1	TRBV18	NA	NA	CASSPEGTALGYNEQFF	TGTGCCAGCTCACCAGAAGGGACCGCCTTAGGCTACAATGAGCAGTTCTTC
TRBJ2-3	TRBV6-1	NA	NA	CASSEGGGATDTQYF	TGTGCCAGCAGTGAAGGAGGGGGGGCCACAGATACGCAGTATTTT